This T cell receptor beta chain was sequenced in a study of beta chain features in type 1 diabetes. CDR3 length: 15 amino acids. J was trimmed by 2 bases and V by 4 bases; bases with no gene match: 4. Germline CDR1 and CDR2: LNHDA and SQIVND (reference sequence). This clone was counted between two and nine times. Expressed TCRB transcripts were sequenced after all isolated RNA was converted to cDNA. The repertoire was sequenced with immunoSEQ multiplex PCR; TCRdb's copy has only in-frame clones and lacks some. The data contain about 150,000 clones, about 8.5% of them singletons. V gene TRBV19 combines with J gene TRBJ2-3; 9 nucleotides agree with TRBD2. This TCR was recovered from a man aged 18 to 35 in good health. The sample taken for sequencing was central memory CD4+ T cells from blood. Here the CDR3 DNA reads TGTGCCAGTAGTACCAGGACTAGCGCCACAGATACGCAGTATTTT. It encodes CASSTRTSATDTQYF.